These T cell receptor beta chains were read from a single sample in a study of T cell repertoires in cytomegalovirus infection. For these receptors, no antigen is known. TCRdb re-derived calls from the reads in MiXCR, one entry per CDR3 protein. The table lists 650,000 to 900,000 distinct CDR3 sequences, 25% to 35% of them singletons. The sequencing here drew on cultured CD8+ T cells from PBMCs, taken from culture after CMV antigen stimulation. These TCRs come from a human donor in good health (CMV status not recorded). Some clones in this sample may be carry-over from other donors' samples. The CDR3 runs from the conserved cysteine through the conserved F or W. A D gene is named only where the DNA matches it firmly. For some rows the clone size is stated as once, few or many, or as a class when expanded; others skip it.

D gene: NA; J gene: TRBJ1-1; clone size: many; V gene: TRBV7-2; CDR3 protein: CASSLADGNTEAFF; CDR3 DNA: TGTGCCAGCAGCTTAGCTGACGGGAACACTGAAGCTTTCTTT
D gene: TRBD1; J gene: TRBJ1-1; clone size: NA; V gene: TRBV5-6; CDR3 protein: CASSPVTGYPEAFF; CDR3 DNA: TGTGCCAGCAGCCCGGTGACAGGGTACCCTGAAGCTTTCTTT
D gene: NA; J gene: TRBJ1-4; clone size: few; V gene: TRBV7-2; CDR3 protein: CASSLLMGSNEKLFF; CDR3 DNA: TGTGCCAGCAGCCTACTGATGGGGTCGAATGAAAAACTGTTTTTT
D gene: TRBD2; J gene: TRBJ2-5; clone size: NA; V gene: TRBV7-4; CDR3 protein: CASSPFPGEGETQYF; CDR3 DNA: TGTGCCAGCAGCCCCTTCCCTGGGGAGGGCGAGACCCAGTACTTC
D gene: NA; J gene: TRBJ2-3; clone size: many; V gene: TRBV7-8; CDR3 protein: CASSIGTHTDTQYF; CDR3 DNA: TGTGCCAGCAGCATCGGGACTCACACAGATACGCAGTATTTT
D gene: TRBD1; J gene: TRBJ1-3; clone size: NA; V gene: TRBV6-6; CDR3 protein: CASTKDRGLGNTIYF; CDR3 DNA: TGTGCCAGCACAAAGGACAGGGGGCTTGGAAACACCATATATTTT
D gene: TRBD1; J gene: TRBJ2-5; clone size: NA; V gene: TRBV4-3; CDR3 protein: CASSQDGSGGGETQYF; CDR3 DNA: TGCGCCAGCAGCCAAGACGGGTCAGGGGGTGGAGAGACCCAGTACTTC
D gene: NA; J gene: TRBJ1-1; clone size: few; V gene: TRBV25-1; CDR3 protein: CASSEYYGNTEAFF; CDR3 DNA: TGTGCCAGCAGTGAATATTACGGGAACACTGAAGCTTTCTTT
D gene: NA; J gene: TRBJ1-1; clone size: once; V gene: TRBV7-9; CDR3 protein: CASCWSSDEAFF; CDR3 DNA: TGTGCCAGCTGCTGGTCCTCCGATGAAGCTTTCTTT
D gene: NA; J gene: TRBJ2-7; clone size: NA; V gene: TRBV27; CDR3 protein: CASSSLKYEQYF; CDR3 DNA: TGTGCCAGCAGTTCCCTGAAGTACGAGCAGTACTTC
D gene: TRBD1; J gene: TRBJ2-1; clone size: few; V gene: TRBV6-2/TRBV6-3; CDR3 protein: CASSRGYHEQFF; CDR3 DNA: TGTGCCAGCAGCAGGGGGTACCATGAGCAGTTCTTC
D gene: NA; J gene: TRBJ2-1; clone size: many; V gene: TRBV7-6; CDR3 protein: CASSLRLVGEQFF; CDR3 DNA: TGTGCCAGCAGCTTGAGACTAGTGGGTGAGCAGTTCTTC
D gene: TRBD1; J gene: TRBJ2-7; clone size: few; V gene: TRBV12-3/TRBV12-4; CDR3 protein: CASRVDRGDYEQYF; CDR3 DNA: TGTGCCAGCAGGGTTGACAGGGGGGACTACGAGCAGTACTTC
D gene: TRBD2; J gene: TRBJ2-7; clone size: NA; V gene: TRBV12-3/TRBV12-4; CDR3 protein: CASSFLAGFYEQYF; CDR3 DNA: TGTGCCAGCAGTTTTCTAGCGGGGTTCTACGAGCAGTACTTC
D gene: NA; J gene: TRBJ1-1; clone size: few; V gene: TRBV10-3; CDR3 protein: CAISEVGGGWNTEAFF; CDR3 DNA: TGTGCCATCAGTGAGGTCGGGGGGGGATGGAACACTGAAGCTTTCTTT
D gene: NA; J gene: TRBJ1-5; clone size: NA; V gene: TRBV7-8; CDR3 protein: CASSFERPGGGLNQPQHF; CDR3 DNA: TGTGCCAGCAGCTTTGAACGGCCAGGTGGGGGTCTAAATCAGCCCCAGCATTTT
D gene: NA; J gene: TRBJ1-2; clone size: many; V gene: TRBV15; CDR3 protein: CATSRLREVYGYTF; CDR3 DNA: TGTGCCACCAGCAGACTGAGAGAGGTCTATGGCTACACCTTC
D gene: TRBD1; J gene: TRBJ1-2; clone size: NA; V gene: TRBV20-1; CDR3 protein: CSATGTASYGYTF; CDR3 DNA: TGCAGTGCTACAGGGACAGCTAGCTATGGCTACACCTTC
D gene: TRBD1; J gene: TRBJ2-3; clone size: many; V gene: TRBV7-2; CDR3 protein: CASRPDRGRTTDTQYF; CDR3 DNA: TGTGCCAGCAGGCCCGACAGGGGGCGCACCACAGATACGCAGTATTTT
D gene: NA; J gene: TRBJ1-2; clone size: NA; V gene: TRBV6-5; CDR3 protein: CASRLSEGVWGYTF; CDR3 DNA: TGTGCCAGCAGGCTTTCCGAGGGGGTGTGGGGCTACACCTTC
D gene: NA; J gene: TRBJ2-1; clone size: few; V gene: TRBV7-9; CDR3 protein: CASSLPGHNYNEQFF; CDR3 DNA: TGTGCCAGCAGCTTACCGGGACACAATTACAATGAGCAGTTCTTC
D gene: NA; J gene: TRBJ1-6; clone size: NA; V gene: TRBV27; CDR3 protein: CASSLPRPGLDLTLHF; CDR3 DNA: TGTGCCAGCAGTTTACCCCGTCCGGGACTGGATTTGACCCTCCACTTT
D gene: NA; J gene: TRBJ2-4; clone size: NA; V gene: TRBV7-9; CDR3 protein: CASSSREWDAKNIQYF; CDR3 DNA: TGTGCCAGCAGCAGTAGGGAGTGGGATGCCAAAAACATTCAGTACTTC
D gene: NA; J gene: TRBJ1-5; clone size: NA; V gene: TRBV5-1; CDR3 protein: CASSLDTGGNQPQHF; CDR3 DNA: TGCGCCAGCAGCTTGGATACGGGGGGCAATCAGCCCCAGCATTTT
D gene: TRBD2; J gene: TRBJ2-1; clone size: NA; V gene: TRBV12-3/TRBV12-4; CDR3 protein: CASSFGLAQFF; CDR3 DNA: TGTGCCAGCAGTTTCGGACTAGCACAGTTCTTC
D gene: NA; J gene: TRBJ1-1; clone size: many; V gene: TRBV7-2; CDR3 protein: CASSLLENTEAFF; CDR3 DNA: TGTGCCAGCAGCTTACTGGAGAACACTGAAGCTTTCTTT